Listed here is a single T cell receptor beta chain. The antigen remains unidentified. Germline DNA was also extracted, and blood RNA was taken from unsorted whole blood. The data were taken from a study of tumor-infiltrating lymphocytes in primary liver carcinoma. Study at large: Ages ranged from 30 to 69, with HCC or mixed HCC-cholangiocarcinoma.

Starting from roughly 0.5 ug of total RNA, TCR beta cDNA was produced with a primer in the constant region. Three-round nested multiplex PCR performed with slightly modified ARM-PCR produced the TCR beta libraries. Each of the first two PCR rounds ran roughly 9 cycles with TRBV1-TRBV30 forward and C-beta reverse primers. TCRdb reanalysed the multiplex PCR reads using MiXCR and keeps one entry per CDR3 protein. The sample has about 300,000 distinct CDR3 sequences, approximately 65% seen once. Overall study findings and caveats: Tumors significantly exceeded blood in top-250-clone fraction (p = 0.039).

The junction had 6 bases not matched to a gene; V was cut back by 6 bases and J by 0 bases. Germline V gene sequence: CDR1 MNHEY, CDR2 SVGAGI. The CDR3 totals 16 residues. The genes are TRBV6-5 and TRBJ2-2; 8 nucleotides match TRBD2. The sequencing sample was made of peripheral blood. The TCR originated in a man between 40 and 49 years old with primary liver carcinoma and hepatitis B virus infection. The CDR3 sequence is CASSALAGPNTGELFF. As DNA, the CDR3 is TGTGCCAGCAGCGCCCTAGCGGGCCCGAACACCGGGGAGCTGTTTTTT.